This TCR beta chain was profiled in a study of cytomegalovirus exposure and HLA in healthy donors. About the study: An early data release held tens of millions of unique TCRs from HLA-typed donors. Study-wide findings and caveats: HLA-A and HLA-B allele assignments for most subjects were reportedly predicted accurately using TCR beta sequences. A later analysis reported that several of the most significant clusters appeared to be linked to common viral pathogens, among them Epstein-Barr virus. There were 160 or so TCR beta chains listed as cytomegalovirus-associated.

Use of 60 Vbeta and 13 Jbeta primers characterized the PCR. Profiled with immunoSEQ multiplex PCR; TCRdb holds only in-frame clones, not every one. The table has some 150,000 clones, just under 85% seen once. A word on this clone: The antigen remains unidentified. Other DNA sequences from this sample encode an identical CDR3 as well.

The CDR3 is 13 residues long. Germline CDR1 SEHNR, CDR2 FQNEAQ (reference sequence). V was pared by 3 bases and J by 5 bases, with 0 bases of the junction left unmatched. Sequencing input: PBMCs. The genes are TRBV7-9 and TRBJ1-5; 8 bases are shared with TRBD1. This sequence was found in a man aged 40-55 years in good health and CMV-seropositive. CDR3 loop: CASSLDRDQPQHF. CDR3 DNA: TGTGCCAGCAGCTTGGACAGGGATCAGCCCCAGCATTTT.